This T cell receptor (beta chain) was observed in a study of shared clonotypes between healthy human individuals. Findings and limits, study-wide: Naive subsets generally exceeded memory subsets in estimated richness.

V shed 5 bases and J shed 0 bases, with 12 bases lying between them. The CDR3 length is 15 residues. CDR1 SGDLS and CDR2 YYNGEE come from the germline V gene. Naive CD8 cells lacked CD45RO and underwent positive selection for CCR7, leaving out terminally differentiated effector memory CD45RA+ cells. Donors comprised healthy HIV-negative adults lacking recent acute infections or vaccinations. Method: immunoSEQ multiplex PCR; TCRdb's copy keeps in-frame clones and lacks some. The sample carries millions of clones, just under 95% recorded once. About this clone: Its antigen remains unknown.

The clonotype was recovered from a man in his late teens or twenties in good health. The V call is TRBV9, the J call TRBJ1-5; weak D call: TRBD1 (5 bases). The specimen was naive CD8+ T cells sorted from blood. The CDR3 loop reads CASSGPGGSNQPQHF. Written as DNA, the CDR3 is TGTGCCAGCAGTGGACCGGGGGGTAGCAATCAGCCCCAGCATTTT. The complete variable domain, with remaining parts taken from reference TRBV9 and TRBJ1-5, reads DSGVTQTPKHLITATGQRVTLRCSPRSGDLSVYWYQQSLDQGLQFLIQYYNGEERAKGNILERFSAQQFPDLHSELNLSSLELGDSALYFCASSGPGGSNQPQHFGDGTRLSIL.